This T cell receptor beta chain was captured by sequencing in a study of blood T cell repertoires in COVID-19. In Seattle, patients joined the study during active infection and were tracked longitudinally. The length of the CDR3 is 16 residues. V was pared by 1 base and J by 5 bases, with 9 bases of the junction left unmatched. CDR1 is LNHDA and CDR2 is SQIVND in the germline V gene (reference sequence). Here immunoSEQ multiplex PCR was the method, and the copy in TCRdb shows in-frame clones only, minus some. The table records 45,000 to 50,000 clones, 80% to 90% of them present only once. This chain connects TRBV19 to TRBJ1-2; 8 bases are a match to TRBD1. The TCR sequence derives from a woman aged 80 or over with COVID-19, enrolled during active disease. Sequencing was done on a sample of peripheral blood. For the CDR3, the DNA is TGTGCCAGTAGTATAGGTCAGGGGGCCGGAGGGTATGGCTACACCTTC. Translation: CASSIGQGAGGYGYTF.